The entry below gives a single T cell receptor beta chain sequence along with its context. This sample is drawn from a study of T cells in Graves' hyperthyroidism and ophthalmopathy. Germline values: CDR1 SGHRS, CDR2 YFSETQ. V shed 3 bases, J shed 7 bases, and the junction held 4 bases outside the gene matches. The CDR3 covers 15 residues. TCR beta CDR3 regions were amplified from RNA. The HTBI set primed first-round TCR CDR3 RT-PCR. From the multiplex PCR reads, TCRdb called clonotypes with MiXCR, one entry per CDR3 protein. This sample has roughly 660,000 distinct CDR3 sequences; 15% to 20% occur once, and the top ten carry about 16%. Graves' hyperthyroidism qualified as stable when ophthalmopathy did not progress within 18 months. Hyperthyroidism, newly diagnosed and lasting under 2 months, affected patients aged 18 to 65. The PBMCs studied were ones that came from roughly 9.1 ml fresh peripheral blood.

The receptor comes from a man in his fifties or sixties with Graves' hyperthyroidism. The chain carries TRBV5-1 and TRBJ1-6; 10 positions agree with TRBD1. Sequencing was done on a sample of blood. CDR3 residues: CASSYDRGHNSPLHF. The CDR3 nucleotides are TGCGCCAGCAGCTACGACAGGGGGCACAATTCACCCCTCCACTTT.